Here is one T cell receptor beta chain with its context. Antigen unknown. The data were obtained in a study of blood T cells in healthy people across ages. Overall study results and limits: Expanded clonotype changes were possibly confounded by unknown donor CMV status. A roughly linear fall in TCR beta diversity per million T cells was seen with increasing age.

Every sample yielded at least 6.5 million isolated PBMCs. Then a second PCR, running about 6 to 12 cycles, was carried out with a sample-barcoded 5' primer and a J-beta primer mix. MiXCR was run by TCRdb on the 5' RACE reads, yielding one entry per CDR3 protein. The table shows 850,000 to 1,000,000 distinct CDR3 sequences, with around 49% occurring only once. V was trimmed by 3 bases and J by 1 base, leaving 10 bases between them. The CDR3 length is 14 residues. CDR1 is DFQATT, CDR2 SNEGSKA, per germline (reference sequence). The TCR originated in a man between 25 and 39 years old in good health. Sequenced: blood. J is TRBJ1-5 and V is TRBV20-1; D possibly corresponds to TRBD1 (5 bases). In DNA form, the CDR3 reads TGCAGTGCTAGTCAAGGGGAGAGCAATCAGCCCCAGCATTTT. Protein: CSASQGESNQPQHF.